These T cell receptor beta chains were read from a single sample in a study of blood T cell repertoires in COVID-19. Some clones are missing from TCRdb's copy, which holds only in-frame ones; the method was immunoSEQ multiplex PCR. The sample has 200,000 to 250,000 clones, about nine tenths seen once. Sequencing input: peripheral blood. These TCRs come from a woman aged 55-75 years who had recovered from COVID-19. Each CDR3 is given with its conserved first and last residue. Fields, in order: CDR3 DNA, CDR3 protein, D gene, J gene, V gene, clone size. The D gene is left open where the match is weak. Clone size is stated in some rows and not others, as once, few, many or a class when expanded.

CDR3 DNA: TGTGCCAGAAGCTGTAGACTAGCGGGAAGAAGGACCTACGAGCAGTACTTC
CDR3 protein: CARSCRLAGRRTYEQYF
D gene: TRBD2
J gene: TRBJ2-7
V gene: TRBV5-3
clone size: -

CDR3 DNA: TGTGCCAGCTCCCGACAGCAAGAGACCCAGTACTTC
CDR3 protein: CASSRQQETQYF
D gene: -
J gene: TRBJ2-5
V gene: TRBV18
clone size: -

CDR3 DNA: TGTGCCAGCTCACCATGGCGTGACCTAGCGGGGGACACAGATACGCAGTATTTT
CDR3 protein: CASSPWRDLAGDTDTQYF
D gene: TRBD2
J gene: TRBJ2-3
V gene: TRBV18
clone size: -

CDR3 DNA: TGTGCCAGCAGTTTATATCGGGGGAATCAGCCCCAGCATTTT
CDR3 protein: CASSLYRGNQPQHF
D gene: -
J gene: TRBJ1-5
V gene: TRBV28
clone size: -

CDR3 DNA: TGTGCCAGCAGTTTCCGTCTACAGGGGAATGAGCAGTTCTTC
CDR3 protein: CASSFRLQGNEQFF
D gene: TRBD1
J gene: TRBJ2-1
V gene: TRBV28
clone size: once

CDR3 DNA: TGTGCCAGCAGCTTTCAGGGCAGTTATCAGCCCCAGCATTTT
CDR3 protein: CASSFQGSYQPQHF
D gene: -
J gene: TRBJ1-5
V gene: TRBV7-8
clone size: once

CDR3 DNA: TGCGCCAGCAGCTTGGGGTCAGGGCGAGAGACCCAGTACTTC
CDR3 protein: CASSLGSGRETQYF
D gene: -
J gene: TRBJ2-5
V gene: TRBV5-1
clone size: -

CDR3 DNA: TGTGCCAGCAGCCCAACGACAGGGGTCGGAAACACCATATATTTT
CDR3 protein: CASSPTTGVGNTIYF
D gene: TRBD1
J gene: TRBJ1-3
V gene: TRBV3-1/TRBV3-2
clone size: -

CDR3 DNA: TGTGCCACTAGGGAAGGGGGCGCGGTGAATGCCCAGGATGAGCAGTTCTTC
CDR3 protein: CATREGGAVNAQDEQFF
D gene: TRBD1
J gene: TRBJ2-1
V gene: TRBV19
clone size: -

CDR3 DNA: TGTGCCAGCAGTTTTTCTGCTCTTAGCGGGGGACGGGGATTCAATGAGCAGTTCTTC
CDR3 protein: CASSFSALSGGRGFNEQFF
D gene: TRBD2
J gene: TRBJ2-1
V gene: TRBV28
clone size: -